A single sample gave rise to the 23 T cell receptor beta chains below, sequenced in a study of brain metastases from non-small cell lung cancer. Clones were sequenced by immunoSEQ multiplex PCR, and TCRdb holds only the in-frame ones, with some missing. The sample yields 2,000 to 3,000 clones, 86% seen once. The sequencing input was tumor-adjacent normal tissue. The source of these receptors is a donor at least 40 years old with non-small cell lung cancer.

The CDR3 spells CASSEQDGSNQPQHF. Written as DNA, the CDR3 is TGTGCCAGCAGTGAACAAGACGGTAGCAATCAGCCCCAGCATTTT. This chain uses TRBV2 with TRBJ1-5; D is undetermined. This CDR3 has 15 amino acids. Per germline, CDR1 SNHLY and CDR2 FYNNEI. Trimming took off 2 bases at V and 0 bases at J, with 8 bases between the two ends. Together with reference TRBV2 and TRBJ1-5, the CDR3 gives the full variable domain: EPEVTQTPSHQVTQMGQEVILRCVPISNHLYFYWYRQILGQKVEFLVSFYNNEISEKSEIFDDQFSVERPDGSNFTLKIRSTKLEDSAMYFCASSEQDGSNQPQHFGDGTRLSIL.

The rearrangement uses TRBV29-1 and TRBJ2-7; D perhaps matches TRBD1 (5 bases). The CDR3 has 12 amino acids. Looked up from germline, CDR1 is SQVTM and CDR2 is ANQGSEA. The germline V and J ends were trimmed by 5 bases and 3 bases, with 11 bases remaining between them. The CDR3 is CSVSQGNYEQYF. Written as DNA, the CDR3 is TGCAGCGTTAGTCAGGGAAACTACGAGCAGTACTTC.

V is TRBV6-2 or TRBV6-3 and J is TRBJ2-2, with 9 bases that match TRBD1. With 0 bases clipped from V and 5 bases from J, the junction kept 10 bases outside the gene matches. This CDR3 is built from 18 residues. CDR1 and CDR2 from the germline V gene are MNHEY and SVGEGT. CDR3 nucleotide sequence: TGTGCCAGCAGTTACTCGCCGAGGGGACAGGGTAAAACCGGGGAGCTGTTTTTT. It encodes CASSYSPRGQGKTGELFF.

The gene calls are TRBV7-2 and TRBJ2-7, with a weak D call TRBD1 (6 bases). The V end lost 3 bases, the J end lost 4 bases, and 13 bases lay between the germline ends. Germline CDR1 and CDR2: SGHTA and FQGNSA. The CDR3 covers 14 residues. The CDR3 region is CASSFRGGSYEQYV. In nucleotides, the CDR3 is TGTGCCAGCAGCTTCAGGGGCGGATCTTACGAGCAGTACGTC.

This clone came up once. Germline is not matched at one junction end, which may reflect a read error. At the DNA level, this CDR3 is encoded by other sequences in the same sample as well. This rearrangement joins TRBV29-1 to TRBJ1-2; 7 nucleotides agree with TRBD1. The CDR3 consists of 12 residues. Germline V gene lookup returns CDR1 SQVTM and CDR2 ANQGSEA. The CDR3 spells CSVGGTAYGYTF. The CDR3 nucleotides are TGCAGCGTCGGCGGGACAGCTTATGGCTACACTTTC.

V is TRBV12-5 and J is TRBJ2-3; D call uncertain. Looked up from germline, CDR1 is LGHNT and CDR2 is FRNRAP. The CDR3 sequence is 10 residues long. Trimming pared 10 bases from V and 2 bases from J, leaving 4 bases between. The CDR3 loop is CATYTDTQYF. DNA for the CDR3: TGTGCTACTTACACAGATACGCAGTATTTT.

The chain joins TRBV24-1 to TRBJ2-1; perhaps TRBD1 as D (5 bases). V gave up 3 bases and J gave up 2 bases, with 10 bases separating them. This CDR3 comprises 15 residues. Germline V gives CDR1 KGHDR, CDR2 SFDVKD. CDR3 DNA sequence: TGTGCCACCAGTGATGGTCAGGGAACCTACAATGAGCAGTTCTTC. It yields the protein CATSDGQGTYNEQFF.

The rearrangement links TRBV3-1 (or the pseudogene TRBV3-2) to TRBJ2-5, with 8 bases that match TRBD1. The V gene end was trimmed by 0 bases and the J gene end by 5 bases; junction bases not matched to a gene: 5. Germline assignment: CDR1 LGHDT and CDR2 YNNKEL (reference sequence). This CDR3 is 15 amino acids long. DNA of the CDR3: TGTGCCAGCAGCCAAGATCTGGACAGGGTGGAGACCCAGTACTTC. This codes for CASSQDLDRVETQYF.

This chain uses TRBV5-1 with TRBJ1-3; the D gene is possibly TRBD1 (5 bases). V was trimmed by 4 bases and J by 4 bases, leaving 9 bases between them. CDR1 SGHRS and CDR2 YFSETQ come from the germline V gene. This CDR3 has 13 amino acids. This CDR3 reads CASSGTEGNTIYF. The CDR3 coding sequence is TGCGCCAGCAGCGGGACTGAAGGAAACACCATATATTTT.

The chain has TRBV4-3 and TRBJ1-2, with 7 bases fitting TRBD1. V lost 1 base and J lost 4; bases outside the gene matches: 12. The germline gives CDR1 LGHNA, CDR2 YSLEER. The length of the CDR3 is 17 residues. The DNA for the CDR3 is TGCGCCAGCAGCCAAGTTCAGGGGGGAAACCCTCCCTATGGCTACACCTTC. Its protein product is CASSQVQGGNPPYGYTF.

The chain carries TRBV10-1 and TRBJ2-2; TRBD1 or TRBD2 may be the D gene (5 bases each). This CDR3 region has 14 residues. The germline V gene has CDR1 WNHNN and CDR2 SYGVQD (reference sequence). V was shortened by 9 bases and J by 1 base, with 12 bases between the two germline ends. DNA of the CDR3: TGCGCCAGGAGGGGTGGGGAGAACACCGGGGAGCTGTTTTTT. This encodes CARRGGENTGELFF.

The V and J genes are TRBV24-1 and TRBJ1-6; D not certain. CDR1 and CDR2 (germline): KGHDR, SFDVKD. This CDR3 spans 15 amino acids. V lost 4 bases and J lost 7, with 13 bases in between. The CDR3 coding sequence is TGTGCCACCAGTGACCCGACGGAACTCAATTCACCCCTCCACTTT. Translation: CATSDPTELNSPLHF.

This clone is categorized as large (0.1 to 1%). The chain uses TRBV6-2 or TRBV6-3 and TRBJ2-5; 8 bases map to TRBD1. Germline assignment: CDR1 MNHEY and CDR2 SVGEGT. There are 14 residues in the CDR3. The V gene end was trimmed by 4 bases and the J gene end by 4 bases; junction bases not matched to a gene: 5. The CDR3 sequence: CASSFSTGVETQYF. In DNA, the CDR3 is TGTGCCAGCAGTTTCTCGACAGGGGTAGAGACCCAGTACTTC.

CDR3: CASSLKWGEGDTQYF. CDR3 nucleotides: TGTGCCAGCAGCTTGAAATGGGGGGAGGGAGATACGCAGTATTTT. J is TRBJ2-3 and V is TRBV5-4, with 7 bases matching TRBD2. CDR1 is SGHNT and CDR2 is YYREEE in the germline V gene (reference sequence). J was trimmed by 5 bases and V by 1 base; bases with no gene match: 7. The CDR3 runs to 15 residues.

The chain is built from TRBV24-1 and TRBJ2-3; TRBD1 agrees at 9 bases. V was clipped by 2 bases and J by 4 bases; unmatched bases: 3. The CDR3 is made up of 15 amino acids. Germline loops: CDR1 KGHDR, CDR2 SFDVKD. This CDR3 is CATSDSRQGADTQYF. The CDR3 DNA is TGTGCCACCAGTGATTCCCGACAGGGGGCAGATACGCAGTATTTT.

V is TRBV2 and J is TRBJ1-2; D gene ambiguous. The CDR3 is made up of 12 amino acids. The V gene lost 7 bases and the J gene lost 8 bases, with 14 bases spanning the gap. Germline values: CDR1 SNHLY, CDR2 FYNNEI. The CDR3 DNA follows: TGTGCCAGCACTTTCGAATACTTGGGCTACACCTTC. Amino acids: CASTFEYLGYTF.

This chain uses TRBV3-1 (or the pseudogene TRBV3-2) with TRBJ2-2; 7 bases are a match to TRBD1. CDR3 size: 15 residues. CDR1 and CDR2 (germline): LGHDT, YNNKEL (reference sequence). Unmatched junction bases numbered 8, after V lost 5 bases and J lost 5 bases. The CDR3 region has the DNA TGTGCCAGCAGCTTACGACAGGGCGAGACCGGGGAGCTGTTTTTT. As protein: CASSLRQGETGELFF.

Notes on this clone: Germline and junction disagree at one end, which may indicate a read error. This chain uses TRBV10-3 with TRBJ1-2; no definite D call. The length of the CDR3 is 14 residues. CDR1 is ENHRY, CDR2 SYGVKD, per germline. The CDR3 coding sequence is TGTGCCATCAATGAGATGGGAGACGAGCGTGGCTACACCTTC. This codes for CAINEMGDERGYTF.

V usage is TRBV7-9 and J usage is TRBJ2-5; D gene unclear. Germline lookup yields CDR1 SEHNR and CDR2 FQNEAQ (reference sequence). This CDR3 has 11 residues. V shed 5 bases and J shed 3 bases, with 4 bases lying between them. The CDR3 nucleotides read TGTGCCAGCAGCCGGAAAGAGACCCAGTACTTC. Its translation: CASSRKETQYF.

This chain links TRBV24-1 with TRBJ2-5, with 8 bases matching TRBD2. The trim removed 5 bases at V and 5 bases at J, leaving 15 bases unmatched. This CDR3 spans 17 amino acids. The germline CDR1 and CDR2 sequences are KGHDR and SFDVKD. The CDR3 sequence is CATSAGTNGGVWETQYF. For the CDR3, the DNA is TGTGCCACCAGTGCCGGGACTAACGGGGGGGTATGGGAGACCCAGTACTTC.

This clone appeared a single time. This sequence joins TRBV19 and TRBJ1-5, with D possibly being TRBD1 (7 bases). With the DNA end fitting TRBJ2-3 better, the J assignment may be wrong. Germline-derived CDR1 and CDR2 are LNHDA and SQIVND (reference sequence). This CDR3 spans 16 amino acids. As DNA, the CDR3 is TGTGCCAGTAGTATAGATCTTGGGGGCGCGGGACAGCCCCAGTATTTT. This encodes CASSIDLGGAGQPQYF.

The J gene is TRBJ1-5, the V gene TRBV6-5; 7 bases are shared with TRBD1. This CDR3 contains 15 residues. Germline values: CDR1 MNHEY, CDR2 SVGAGI. With V trimmed by 8 bases and J by 3 bases, 10 bases remained unmatched. CDR3 sequence: CASRQGRRVNQPQHF. The CDR3 DNA follows: TGTGCCAGCCGACAGGGCAGACGGGTCAATCAGCCCCAGCATTTT.

This chain links TRBV3-1 (or the pseudogene TRBV3-2) with TRBJ2-7, with D unclear. Between the trimmed V and J ends, which lost 3 bases and 6 bases, there was a span of 12 bases. Per the germline V gene, CDR1 is LGHDT and CDR2 is YNNKEL (reference sequence). There are 13 residues in the CDR3. The CDR3 DNA follows: TGTGCCAGCAGCCAGTTCCTTGTAGGCGAGCAGTACTTC. Amino acids: CASSQFLVGEQYF.